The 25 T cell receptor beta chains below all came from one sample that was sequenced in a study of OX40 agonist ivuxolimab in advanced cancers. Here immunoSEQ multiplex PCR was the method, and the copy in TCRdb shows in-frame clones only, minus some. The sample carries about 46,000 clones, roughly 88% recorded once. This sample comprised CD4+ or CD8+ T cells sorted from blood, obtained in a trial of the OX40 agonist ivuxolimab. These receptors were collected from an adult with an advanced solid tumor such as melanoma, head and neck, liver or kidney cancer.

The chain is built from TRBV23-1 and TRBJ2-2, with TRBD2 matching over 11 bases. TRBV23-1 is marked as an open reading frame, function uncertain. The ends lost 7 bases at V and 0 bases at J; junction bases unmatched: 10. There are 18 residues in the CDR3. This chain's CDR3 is CASTKTILAGANTGELFF. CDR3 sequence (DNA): TGCGCCAGCACCAAAACAATACTAGCGGGAGCGAACACCGGGGAGCTGTTTTTT.

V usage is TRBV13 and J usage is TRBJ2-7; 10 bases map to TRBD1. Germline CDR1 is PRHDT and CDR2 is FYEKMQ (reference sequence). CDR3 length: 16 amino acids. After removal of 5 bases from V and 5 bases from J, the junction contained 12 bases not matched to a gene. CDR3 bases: TGTGCCAGCAGCCTCATCCGGGACAGGGGTTCGGACGAGCAGTACTTC. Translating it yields CASSLIRDRGSDEQYF. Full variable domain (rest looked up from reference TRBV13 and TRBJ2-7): AAGVIQSPRHLIKEKRETATLKCYPIPRHDTVYWYQQGPGQDPQFLISFYEKMQSDKGSIPDRFSAQQFSDYHSELNMSSLELGDSALYFCASSLIRDRGSDEQYFGPGTRLTVT.

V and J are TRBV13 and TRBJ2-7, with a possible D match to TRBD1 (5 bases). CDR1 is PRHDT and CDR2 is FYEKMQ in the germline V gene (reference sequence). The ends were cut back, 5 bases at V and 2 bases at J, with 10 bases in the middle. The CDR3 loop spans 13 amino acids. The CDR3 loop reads CASSTDKAYEQYF. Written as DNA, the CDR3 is TGTGCCAGCAGCACGGACAAAGCCTACGAGCAGTACTTC.

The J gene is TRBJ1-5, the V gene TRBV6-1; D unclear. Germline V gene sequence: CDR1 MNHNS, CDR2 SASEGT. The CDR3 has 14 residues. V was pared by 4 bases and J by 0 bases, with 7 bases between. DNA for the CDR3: TGTGCCAGCAGTGGGGGAGTTAGCAATCAGCCCCAGCATTTT. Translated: CASSGGVSNQPQHF.

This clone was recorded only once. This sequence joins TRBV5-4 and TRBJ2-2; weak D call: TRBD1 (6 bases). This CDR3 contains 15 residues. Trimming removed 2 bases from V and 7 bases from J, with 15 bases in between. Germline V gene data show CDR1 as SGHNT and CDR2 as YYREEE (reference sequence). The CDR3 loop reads CASSFPPGAGGELFF. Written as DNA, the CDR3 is TGTGCCAGCAGCTTTCCTCCAGGGGCGGGCGGGGAGCTGTTTTTT.

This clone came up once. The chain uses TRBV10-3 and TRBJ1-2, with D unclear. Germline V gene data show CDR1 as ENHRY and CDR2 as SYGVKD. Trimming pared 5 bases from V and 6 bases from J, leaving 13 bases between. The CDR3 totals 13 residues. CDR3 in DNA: TGTGCCATCAGTTACACCCCACCGGATGGCTACACCTTC. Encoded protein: CAISYTPPDGYTF.

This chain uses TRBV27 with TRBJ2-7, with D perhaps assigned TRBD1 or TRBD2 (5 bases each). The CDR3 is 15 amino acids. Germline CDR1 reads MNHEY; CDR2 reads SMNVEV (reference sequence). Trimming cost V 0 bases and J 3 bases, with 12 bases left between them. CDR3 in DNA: TGTGCCAGCAGTTTATCTTCGGGGACCCTCTACGAGCAGTACTTC. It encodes CASSLSSGTLYEQYF.

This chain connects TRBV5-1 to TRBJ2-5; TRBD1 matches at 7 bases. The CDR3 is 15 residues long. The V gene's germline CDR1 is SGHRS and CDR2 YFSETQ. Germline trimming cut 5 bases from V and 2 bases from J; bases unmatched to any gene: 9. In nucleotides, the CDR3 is TGCGCCAGCAGTCTGGCCGGGACAGTACAAGAGACCCAGTACTTC. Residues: CASSLAGTVQETQYF.

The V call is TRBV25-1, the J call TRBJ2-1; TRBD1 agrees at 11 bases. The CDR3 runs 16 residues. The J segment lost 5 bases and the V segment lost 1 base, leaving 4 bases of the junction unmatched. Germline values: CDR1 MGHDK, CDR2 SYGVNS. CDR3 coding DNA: TGTGCCAGCAGTGAATGGGCGGGACAGGGGGACAATGAGCAGTTCTTC. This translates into CASSEWAGQGDNEQFF.

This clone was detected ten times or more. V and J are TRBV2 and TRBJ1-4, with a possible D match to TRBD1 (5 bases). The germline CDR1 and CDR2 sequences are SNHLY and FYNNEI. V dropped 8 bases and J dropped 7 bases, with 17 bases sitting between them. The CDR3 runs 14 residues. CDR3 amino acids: CASGNTGGIEKLFF. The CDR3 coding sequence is TGTGCCAGCGGAAACACGGGGGGGATTGAAAAACTGTTTTTT.

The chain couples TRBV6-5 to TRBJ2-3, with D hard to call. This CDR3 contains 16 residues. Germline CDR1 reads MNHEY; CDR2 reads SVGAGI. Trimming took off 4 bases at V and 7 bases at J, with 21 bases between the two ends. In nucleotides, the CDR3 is TGTGCCAGCAGTTCGTCTACGATCACAGATACGCATACGCAGTATTTT. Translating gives CASSSSTITDTHTQYF.

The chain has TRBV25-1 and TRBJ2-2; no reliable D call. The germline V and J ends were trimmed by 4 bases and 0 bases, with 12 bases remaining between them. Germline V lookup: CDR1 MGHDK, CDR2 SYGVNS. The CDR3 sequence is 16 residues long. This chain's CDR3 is CASSGLGTANTGELFF. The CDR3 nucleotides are TGTGCCAGCAGTGGGCTGGGAACAGCGAACACCGGGGAGCTGTTTTTT.

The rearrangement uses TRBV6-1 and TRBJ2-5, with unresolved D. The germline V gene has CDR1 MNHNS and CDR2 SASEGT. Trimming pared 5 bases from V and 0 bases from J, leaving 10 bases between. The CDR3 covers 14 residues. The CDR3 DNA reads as TGTGCCAGCAGTAAGACGATTTACCAAGAGACCCAGTACTTC. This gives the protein CASSKTIYQETQYF.

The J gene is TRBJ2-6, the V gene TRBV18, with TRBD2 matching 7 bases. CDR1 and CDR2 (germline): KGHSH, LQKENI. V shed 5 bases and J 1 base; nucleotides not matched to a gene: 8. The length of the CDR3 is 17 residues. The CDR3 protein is CASSASGTTSGANVLTF. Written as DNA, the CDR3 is TGTGCCAGCTCAGCCTCCGGGACTACATCTGGGGCCAACGTCCTGACTTTC.

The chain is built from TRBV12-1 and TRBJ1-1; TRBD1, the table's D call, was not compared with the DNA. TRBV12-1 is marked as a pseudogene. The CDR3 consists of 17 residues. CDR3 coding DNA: TGTGCCAGCAGCCTTCCGGGACAGGGCAGCGGGAACACTGAAGCTTTCTTT. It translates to CASSLPGQGSGNTEAFF.

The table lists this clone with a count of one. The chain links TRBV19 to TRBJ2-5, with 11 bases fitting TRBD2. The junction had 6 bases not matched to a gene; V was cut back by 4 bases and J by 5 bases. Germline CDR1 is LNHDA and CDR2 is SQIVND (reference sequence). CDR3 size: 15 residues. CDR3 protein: CASSSSGGAVETQYF. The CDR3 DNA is TGTGCCAGTAGTAGTAGCGGGGGGGCCGTTGAGACCCAGTACTTC. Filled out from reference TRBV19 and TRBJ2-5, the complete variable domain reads DGGITQSPKYLFRKEGQNVTLSCEQNLNHDAMYWYRQDPGQGLRLIYYSQIVNDFQKGDIAEGYSVSREKKESFPLTVTSAQKNPTAFYLCASSSSGGAVETQYFGPGTRLLVL.

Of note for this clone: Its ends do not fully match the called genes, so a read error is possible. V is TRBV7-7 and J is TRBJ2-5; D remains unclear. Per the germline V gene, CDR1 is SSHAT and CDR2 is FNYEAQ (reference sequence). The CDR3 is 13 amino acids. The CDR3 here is CASSLSYRETQYF. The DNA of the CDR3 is TGTGCTAGCAGCTTGAGTTATAGAGAGACCCAGTACTTC.

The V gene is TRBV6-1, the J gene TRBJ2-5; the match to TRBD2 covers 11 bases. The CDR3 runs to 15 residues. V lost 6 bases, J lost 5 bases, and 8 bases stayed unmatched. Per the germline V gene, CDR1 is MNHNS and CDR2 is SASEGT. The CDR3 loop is CASSRTSGGRETQYF. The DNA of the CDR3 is TGTGCCAGCAGCCGAACTAGCGGGGGAAGGGAGACCCAGTACTTC.

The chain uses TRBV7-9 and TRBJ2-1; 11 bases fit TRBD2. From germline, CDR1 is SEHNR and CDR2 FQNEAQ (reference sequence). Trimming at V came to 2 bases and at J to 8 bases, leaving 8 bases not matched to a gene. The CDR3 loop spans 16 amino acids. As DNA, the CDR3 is TGTGCCAGCAGCTTACCCTGGCTAGCGGGAGGCCATGAGCAGTTCTTC. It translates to CASSLPWLAGGHEQFF.

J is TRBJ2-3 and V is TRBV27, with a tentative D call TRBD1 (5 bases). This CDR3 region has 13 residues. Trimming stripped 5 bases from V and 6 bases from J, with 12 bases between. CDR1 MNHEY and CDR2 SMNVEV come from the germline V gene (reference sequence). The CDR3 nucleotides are TGTGCCAGCAGTCTCCTAGGGGCGGATACGCAGTATTTT. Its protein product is CASSLLGADTQYF.

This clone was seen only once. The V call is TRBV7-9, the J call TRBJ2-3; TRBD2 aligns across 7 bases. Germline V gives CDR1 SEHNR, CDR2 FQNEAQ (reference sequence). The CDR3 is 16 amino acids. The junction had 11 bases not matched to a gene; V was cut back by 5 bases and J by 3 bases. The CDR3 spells CASSPPSGKGTDTQYF. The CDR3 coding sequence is TGTGCCAGCAGCCCGCCCAGCGGGAAGGGGACAGATACGCAGTATTTT.

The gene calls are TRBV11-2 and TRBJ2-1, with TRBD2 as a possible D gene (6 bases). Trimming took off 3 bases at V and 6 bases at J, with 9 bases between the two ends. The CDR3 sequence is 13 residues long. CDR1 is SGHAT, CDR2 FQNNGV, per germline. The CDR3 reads CASSFRAGNEQFF. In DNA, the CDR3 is TGTGCCAGCAGCTTCCGAGCGGGCAATGAGCAGTTCTTC.

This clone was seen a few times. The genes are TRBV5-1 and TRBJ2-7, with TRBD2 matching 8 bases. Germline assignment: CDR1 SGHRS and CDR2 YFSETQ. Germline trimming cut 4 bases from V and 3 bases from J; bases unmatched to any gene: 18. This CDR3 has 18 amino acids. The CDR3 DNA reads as TGCGCCAGCAGCCCCGAACCAAGTAGCGGGACTAACTACTACGAGCAGTACTTC. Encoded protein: CASSPEPSSGTNYYEQYF.

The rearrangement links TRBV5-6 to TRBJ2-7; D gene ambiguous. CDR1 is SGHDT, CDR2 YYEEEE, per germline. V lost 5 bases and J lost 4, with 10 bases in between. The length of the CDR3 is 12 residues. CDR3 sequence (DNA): TGTGCCAGCAGTCGAGAGGAGTACGAGCAGTACTTC. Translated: CASSREEYEQYF.

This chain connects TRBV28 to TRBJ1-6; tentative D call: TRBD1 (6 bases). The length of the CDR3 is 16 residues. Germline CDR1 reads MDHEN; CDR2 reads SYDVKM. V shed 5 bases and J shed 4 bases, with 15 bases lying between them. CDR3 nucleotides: TGTGCCAGCAGTCTGCCGACAGGACGATATAATTCACCCCTCCACTTT. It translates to CASSLPTGRYNSPLHF.